The 9 T cell receptor beta chains below come from one sample, sequenced in a study of T cells in women clearing cervical HPV infection. The repertoire was sequenced with immunoSEQ multiplex PCR; TCRdb's copy has only in-frame clones and lacks some. The sample holds about 36,000 clones. Sequences were obtained from blood buffy coat. These receptors were taken from a woman aged 18-70 years with a cervical HPV16 infection that either progressed to CIN3+ or cleared (not recorded which).

Notes on this clone: From the germline J gene comes the end of the CDR3, since the read stops 3 residues before it. The J gene is TRBJ2-7, the V gene TRBV20-1; TRBD2 matches at 8 bases. V lost 5 bases and J lost 3; bases outside the gene matches: 9. Per the germline V gene, CDR1 is DFQATT and CDR2 is SNEGSKA (reference sequence). CDR3 length: 14 residues. Incomplete CDR3 DNA: TGCAGTGCTGCCAAGGGACTAGATCTCTACGAG. It encodes CSAAKGLDLYE. The CDR3 in its entirety is CSAAKGLDLYEQYF.

As concerns this clone: The read ends 3 residues shy of where the CDR3 ends; the end is completed using the germline J gene. The genes are TRBV20-1 and TRBJ2-1; 8 bases match TRBD2. The CDR3 covers 14 residues. Germline V gene sequence: CDR1 DFQATT, CDR2 SNEGSKA (reference sequence). The trim removed 2 bases at V and 2 bases at J, leaving 2 bases unmatched. The CDR3 spells CSARTSGPYNEQFF. Partial CDR3 DNA: TGCAGTGCTAGAACTAGCGGCCCCTACAATGAG.

As to this clone: Read coverage stops 3 residues before the CDR3 terminus; the germline J gene supplies the remainder. The genes are TRBV29-1 and TRBJ2-4; 7 nucleotides agree with TRBD1. CDR1 and CDR2 from the germline V gene are SQVTM and ANQGSEA. The CDR3 loop spans 15 amino acids. Incomplete CDR3 DNA: TGCAGCGTTGAAGATAAGGACAGGACGGACCTCCCT. It specifies CSVEDKDRTDLP. The whole CDR3 protein reads CSVEDKDRTDLPQYF.

CDR3 DNA, as far as it was read: TGTGCCAGTGCAGGGACAGCTAATGAAAAA. This codes for CASAGTANEK. The complete CDR3 reads CASAGTANEKLFF. The chain uses TRBV19 and TRBJ1-4, with 7 bases identical to TRBD1. The DNA ends 3 residues before the CDR3 does, and the rest of the CDR3 is filled in from the germline J gene. This CDR3 is built from 13 residues. Germline V CDR1 and CDR2: LNHDA, SQIVND (reference sequence). After removal of 8 bases from V and 3 bases from J, the junction contained 3 bases not matched to a gene.

This clone registers medium-sized (0.01 to 0.1%) by frequency. The CDR3 end is not reached by the read, which stops 3 residues before it; the germline J gene fills it in. The rearrangement uses TRBV29-1 and TRBJ1-2; D unclear. There are 13 residues in the CDR3. Germline assignment: CDR1 SQVTM and CDR2 ANQGSEA. Trimming stripped 2 bases from V and 3 bases from J, with 10 bases between. Partial CDR3 DNA: TGCAGCGTTGAACTCACAGACGACTATGGC. Translated, it gives CSVELTDDYG. The CDR3 in full is CSVELTDDYGYTF. Full variable domain (outside the CDR3, taken from reference TRBV29-1 and TRBJ1-2): SAVISQKPSRDICQRGTSLTIQCQVDSQVTMMFWYRQQPGQSLTLIATANQGSEATYESGFVIDKFPISRPNLTFSTLTVSNMSPEDSSIYLCSVELTDDYGYTFGSGTRLTVV.

Concerning this clone itself: The sequenced fragment ends 3 residues before the CDR3 boundary, so the rest is inferred from the germline J gene. This chain connects TRBV29-1 to TRBJ2-1; D is undetermined. Looked up from germline, CDR1 is SQVTM and CDR2 is ANQGSEA. CDR3 length: 13 residues. V lost 4 bases and J lost 1, with 8 bases in between. The part of the CDR3 DNA that was read is TGCAGCGTTGGGGTAGGGTCCTACAATGAG. Its protein product is CSVGVGSYNE. In full, the CDR3 reads CSVGVGSYNEQFF.

A note on this clone: The CDR3 goes on 3 residues after the read ends, and that part is filled in from the germline J gene. This chain connects TRBV28 to TRBJ1-2, with a tentative D call TRBD1 (6 bases). Germline assignment: CDR1 MDHEN and CDR2 SYDVKM. This CDR3 has 15 residues. V was trimmed by 3 bases and J by 6 bases, leaving 17 bases between them. This CDR3 reads CASSFTGSDGDGYTF. The DNA read from the CDR3 is TGTGCCAGCAGTTTTACAGGGTCGGACGGGGATGGC.

With respect to this clone: The read finishes 3 residues shy of the CDR3 end, and the germline J gene is used to complete it. This chain uses TRBV20-1 with TRBJ2-3; weak D call: TRBD2 (5 bases). Germline V gene data show CDR1 as DFQATT and CDR2 as SNEGSKA (reference sequence). The CDR3 runs 17 residues. The CDR3 DNA, read in part, is TGCAGTGCTAGCAATTACCATGCGGCTGGCGGGCAAGAGACG. Translation: CSASNYHAAGGQET. The CDR3 in full is CSASNYHAAGGQETQYF.

For this clone: Read sequence stops 3 residues before the CDR3 end, and the germline J gene provides the missing end. The chain couples TRBV19 to TRBJ1-6; 10 bases map to TRBD1. Germline CDR1 reads LNHDA; CDR2 reads SQIVND (reference sequence). After removal of 7 bases from V and 7 bases from J, the junction contained 1 base not matched to a gene. CDR3 size: 13 residues. The CDR3 protein is CASMGQGNSPLHF. The sequenced CDR3 bases are TGTGCCAGTATGGGACAGGGGAATTCACCC.